This T cell receptor beta chain was profiled in a study of tumour-infiltrating T cells in Burkitt lymphoma. Study as a whole: Overall and progression-free survival were predicted by productive clonality.

Profiled with immunoSEQ multiplex PCR; TCRdb holds only in-frame clones, not every one. The sample has 1,400 or so clones, 93% seen once. The CDR3 runs 16 residues. Germline lookup yields CDR1 MNHEY and CDR2 SVGAGI. Unmatched junction bases numbered 7, after V lost 2 bases and J lost 4 bases. Sequencing input: tumor tissue. The chain couples TRBV6-5 to TRBJ2-1; 8 nucleotides match TRBD2. The sequence was obtained from a human donor with diffuse large B-cell lymphoma. The CDR3 bases are TGTGCCAGCAGTTACACGCTAACTAGCGGTTACAATGAGCAGTTCTTC. The encoded protein is CASSYTLTSGYNEQFF.